This T cell receptor beta chain was recovered during a study of CD8 T cells in ankylosing spondylitis. Study-level points and caveats: Typical of ankylosing spondylitis blood, it appeared, was a TCR beta motif of several highly homologous variants.

Trimming at V came to 4 bases and at J to 6 bases, leaving 5 bases not matched to a gene. This CDR3 spans 14 amino acids. Germline CDR1 reads SGHAT; CDR2 reads FQNNGV. A single record per CDR3 protein comes from TCRdb applying MiXCR to the 5' RACE reads. The profile shows roughly 230,000 distinct CDR3 sequences, over 9.5% of them singletons. Many counts were recorded for this clonotype. As yet, its antigen is unknown. The receptor comes from a male donor with ankylosing spondylitis or in good health (not recorded which). Sequencing was carried out using blood, either unsorted or a sorted T cell fraction (not recorded which). The chain has TRBV11-2 and TRBJ1-4; 7 bases agree with TRBD1. CDR3: CASSSSTGDEKLFF. Here the CDR3 DNA reads TGTGCCAGCAGCTCCTCCACAGGGGATGAAAAACTGTTTTTT.